A selection of T cell receptor beta chains follows, all from one sample in a study of early T cells in non-severe SARS-CoV-2 infection. MiXCR was run by TCRdb on the 5' RACE reads, yielding one entry per CDR3 protein. The sample has roughly 40,000 distinct CDR3 sequences; about 5.9% are singletons. The sample in question was whole blood, obtained at baseline. The source of these receptors is an adult who was a healthcare worker with PCR-confirmed SARS-CoV-2 infection or an uninfected control (not recorded which). The CDR3 runs from the conserved cysteine through the conserved F or W. A D gene is named only where the DNA matches it firmly.

>NA|TRBJ1-1|TRBV18
CASSPSLDRVNTEAFF
>TRBD2|TRBJ2-1|TRBV7-2
CASSPTRLAGGGDEQFF
>NA|TRBJ1-5|TRBV3-1
CASSQGLRDQPQHF
>NA|TRBJ2-2|TRBV6-1
CASSEAAGATGELFF
>NA|TRBJ1-2|TRBV7-9
CASSKGQRHYTF
>NA|TRBJ1-2|TRBV12-3/TRBV12-4
CASSRGTRAYGYTF
>NA|TRBJ2-5|TRBV3-1
CASSQDSDTQETQYF
>TRBD2|TRBJ2-1|TRBV20-1
CSARDAASGNNEQFF
>NA|TRBJ2-3|TRBV5-1
CASSLGGTDTQYF
>NA|TRBJ2-7|TRBV5-4
CASSFRDRNYEQYF
>TRBD1|TRBJ1-2|TRBV7-2
CASSLRDRPGYGYTF
>NA|TRBJ2-1|TRBV20-1
CSEVLGRSSYNEQFF
>TRBD2|TRBJ2-1|TRBV10-3
CAIRPTGTSGGHEFF
>TRBD2|TRBJ2-2|TRBV28
CASRPGLAGGPGELFF
>NA|TRBJ2-5|TRBV29-1
CSVEVPGLLETQYF
>NA|TRBJ1-1|TRBV7-8
CASSLAMGSLNTEAFF
>TRBD1|TRBJ2-7|TRBV7-2
CASLVGTGYYEQYF
>NA|TRBJ2-7|TRBV20-1
CSARDPRVYEQYF
>TRBD1|TRBJ2-5|TRBV6-6
CASRGTAETQYF
>TRBD1|TRBJ2-2|TRBV5-1
CASSTGTANTGELFF
>NA|TRBJ2-3|TRBV5-5
CASSLGRLFTDTQYF
>NA|TRBJ2-2|TRBV30
CAWSEGPNTGELFF
>TRBD1|TRBJ2-1|TRBV7-9
CASRSGTGEYNEQFF
>NA|TRBJ1-1|TRBV11-2
CASSLSGRGTEAFF
>TRBD1|TRBJ1-1|TRBV7-8
CASSPLGGGNTEAFF
>TRBD1|TRBJ2-7|TRBV7-2
CASSHPGQASSYEQYF
>NA|TRBJ1-6|TRBV28
CASSLGSVSSYNSPLHF
>TRBD2|TRBJ2-2|TRBV20-1
CSAGLDGAGELFF
>NA|TRBJ1-1|TRBV11-2
CASSAYIETEAFF
>NA|TRBJ2-6|TRBV7-9
CASSPQSGANVLTF
>NA|TRBJ1-1|TRBV11-2
CASSQNTEAFF
>NA|TRBJ2-1|TRBV4-1
CASSQGKLAAAYNEQFF
>TRBD1|TRBJ2-1|TRBV9
CASSAGQGSYNEQFF
>NA|TRBJ2-3|TRBV7-3
CASSLTGQGSDTQYF
>TRBD2|TRBJ2-7|TRBV29-1
CSVGTSGIYYEQYF
>TRBD2|TRBJ2-3|TRBV20-1
CSASLAGVTDTQYF
>TRBD2|TRBJ2-7|TRBV30
CAWRTSGGHEQYF
>NA|TRBJ1-2|TRBV7-9
CASSRVGGDGYTF
>NA|TRBJ2-7|TRBV7-9
CASSPPPGYEQYF
>NA|TRBJ1-6|TRBV2
CASSAGYDSPLHF
>NA|TRBJ2-4|TRBV29-1
CSVEEVAKNIQYF
>TRBD2|TRBJ2-3|TRBV7-2
CASSLAGGGDSTDTQYF
>TRBD2|TRBJ2-7|TRBV28
CASSFLTSGGYGYEQYF
>TRBD1|TRBJ2-2|TRBV24-1
CATSDPGQGVAGELFF
>NA|TRBJ1-4|TRBV2
CASSSKRGEKLFF
>TRBD1|TRBJ1-5|TRBV7-9
CASSLARTGSQPQHF
>NA|TRBJ2-7|TRBV12-3/TRBV12-4
CASALRDATYEQYF
>TRBD1|TRBJ1-5|TRBV2
CASNFDRGQPQHF
>NA|TRBJ1-1|TRBV10-3
CAISEPHGGTEAFF
>NA|TRBJ2-1|TRBV6-1
CASSEPRAEQFF
>NA|TRBJ2-2|TRBV2
CASISSPSNTGELFF